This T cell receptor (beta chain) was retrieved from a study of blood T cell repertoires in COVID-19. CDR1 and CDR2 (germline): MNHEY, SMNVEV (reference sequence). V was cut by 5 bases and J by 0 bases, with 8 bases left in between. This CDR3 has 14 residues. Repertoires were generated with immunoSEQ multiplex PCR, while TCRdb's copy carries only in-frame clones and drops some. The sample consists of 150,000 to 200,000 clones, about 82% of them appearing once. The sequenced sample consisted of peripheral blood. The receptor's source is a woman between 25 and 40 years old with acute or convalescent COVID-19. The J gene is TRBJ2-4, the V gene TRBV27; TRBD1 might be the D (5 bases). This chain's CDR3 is CASSVQGAKNIQYF. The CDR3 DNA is TGTGCCAGCAGTGTCCAGGGAGCCAAAAACATTCAGTACTTC.